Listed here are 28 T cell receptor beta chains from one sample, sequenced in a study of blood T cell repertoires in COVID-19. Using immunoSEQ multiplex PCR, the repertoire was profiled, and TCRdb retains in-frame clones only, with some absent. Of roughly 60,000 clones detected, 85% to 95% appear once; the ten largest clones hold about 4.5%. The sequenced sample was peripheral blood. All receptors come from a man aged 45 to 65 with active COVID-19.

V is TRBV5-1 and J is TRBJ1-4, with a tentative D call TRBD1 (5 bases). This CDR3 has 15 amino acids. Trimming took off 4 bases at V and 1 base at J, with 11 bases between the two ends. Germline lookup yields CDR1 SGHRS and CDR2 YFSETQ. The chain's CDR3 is CASSPGGGTNEKLFF. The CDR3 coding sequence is TGCGCCAGCAGCCCCGGGGGGGGAACTAATGAAAAACTGTTTTTT.

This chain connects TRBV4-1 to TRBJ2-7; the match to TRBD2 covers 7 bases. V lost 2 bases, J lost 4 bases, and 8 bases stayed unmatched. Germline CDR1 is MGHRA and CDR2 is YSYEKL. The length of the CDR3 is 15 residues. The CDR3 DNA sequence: TGCGCCAGCAGCCAATGGGGGGGAACCCAGTACGAGCAGTACTTC. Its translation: CASSQWGGTQYEQYF.

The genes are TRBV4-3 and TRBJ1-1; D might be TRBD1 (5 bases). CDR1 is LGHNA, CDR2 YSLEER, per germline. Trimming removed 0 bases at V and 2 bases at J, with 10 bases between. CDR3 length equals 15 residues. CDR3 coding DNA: TGCGCCAGCAGCCAAGAAACAGGAAGCAACACTGAAGCTTTCTTT. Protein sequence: CASSQETGSNTEAFF.

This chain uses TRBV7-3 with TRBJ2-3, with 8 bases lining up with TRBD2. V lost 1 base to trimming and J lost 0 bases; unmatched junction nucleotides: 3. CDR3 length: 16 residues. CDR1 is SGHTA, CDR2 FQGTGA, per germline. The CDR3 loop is CASSLMSGGSTDTQYF. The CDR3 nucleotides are TGTGCCAGCAGCTTAATGAGCGGGGGAAGCACAGATACGCAGTATTTT.

The CDR3 is CASSHLGAFQETQYF. In DNA form, the CDR3 reads TGCGCCAGCAGCCACTTGGGAGCATTCCAAGAGACCCAGTACTTC. V is TRBV5-1 and J is TRBJ2-5, with D possibly being TRBD2 (5 bases). Looked up from germline, CDR1 is SGHRS and CDR2 is YFSETQ. The CDR3 contains 15 residues. Trimming removed 4 bases from V and 1 base from J, with 14 bases in between.

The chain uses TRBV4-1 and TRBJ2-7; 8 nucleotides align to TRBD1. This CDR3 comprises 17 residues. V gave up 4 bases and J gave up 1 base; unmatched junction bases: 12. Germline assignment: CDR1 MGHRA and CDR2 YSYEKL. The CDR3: CASSPAAGTGVSYEQYF. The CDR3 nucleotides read TGCGCCAGCAGCCCAGCGGCCGGGACAGGAGTATCCTACGAGCAGTACTTC.

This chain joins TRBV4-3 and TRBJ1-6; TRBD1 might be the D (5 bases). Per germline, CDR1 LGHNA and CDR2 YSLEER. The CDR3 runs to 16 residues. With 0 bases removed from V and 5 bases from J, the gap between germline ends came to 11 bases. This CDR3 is CASSQDEGVHNSPLHF. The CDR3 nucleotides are TGCGCCAGCAGCCAAGATGAAGGGGTGCATAATTCACCCCTCCACTTT.

CDR3 protein: CASGTGGAYSYNEQFF. Written as DNA, the CDR3 is TGTGCCAGCGGGACAGGGGGCGCGTACTCCTACAATGAGCAGTTCTTC. This chain joins TRBV28 and TRBJ2-1, with TRBD1 matching 12 bases. Trimming at V came to 8 bases and at J to 0 bases, leaving 5 bases not matched to a gene. CDR3 size: 16 residues. Germline V lookup: CDR1 MDHEN, CDR2 SYDVKM.

The CDR3 DNA follows: TGTGCCAGCAGCCCCCGGCTAGCGGGAACTAGCACAGATACGCAGTATTTT. Protein: CASSPRLAGTSTDTQYF. V is TRBV3-1 (or the pseudogene TRBV3-2) and J is TRBJ2-3, with 9 nucleotides matching TRBD2. The CDR3 loop spans 17 amino acids. Germline assignment: CDR1 LGHDT and CDR2 YNNKEL (reference sequence). The trim removed 4 bases at V and 0 bases at J, leaving 8 bases unmatched.

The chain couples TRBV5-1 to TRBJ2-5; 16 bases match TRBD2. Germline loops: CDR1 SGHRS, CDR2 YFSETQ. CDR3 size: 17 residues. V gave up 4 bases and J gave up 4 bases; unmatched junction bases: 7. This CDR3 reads CASSEGLAGGPGETQYF. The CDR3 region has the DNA TGCGCCAGCAGCGAGGGACTAGCGGGAGGGCCCGGAGAGACCCAGTACTTC.

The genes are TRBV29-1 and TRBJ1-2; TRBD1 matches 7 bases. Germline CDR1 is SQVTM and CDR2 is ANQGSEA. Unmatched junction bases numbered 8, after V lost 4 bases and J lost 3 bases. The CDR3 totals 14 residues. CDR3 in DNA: TGCAGCGTTGGGGCGGACAGGTCGGACTATGGCTACACCTTC. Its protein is CSVGADRSDYGYTF.

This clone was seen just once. CDR3 bases: TGTGCCAGCAGCTTAGCCACTGGCGGGGTACCAACCTACGAGCAGTACTTC. Its translation: CASSLATGGVPTYEQYF. The chain uses TRBV7-8 and TRBJ2-7; possible D gene TRBD2, 6 bases. The V gene's germline CDR1 is SGHVS and CDR2 FQNEAQ. The CDR3 length is 17 residues. Trimming pared 0 bases from V and 2 bases from J, leaving 17 bases between.

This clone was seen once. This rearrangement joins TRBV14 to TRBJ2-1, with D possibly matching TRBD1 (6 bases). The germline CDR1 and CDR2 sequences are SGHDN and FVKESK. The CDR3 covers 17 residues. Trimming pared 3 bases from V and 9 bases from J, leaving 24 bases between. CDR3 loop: CASSQEQGSSFVGEQFF. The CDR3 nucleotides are TGTGCCAGCAGCCAGGAGCAGGGGTCTTCCTTTGTTGGTGAGCAGTTCTTC.

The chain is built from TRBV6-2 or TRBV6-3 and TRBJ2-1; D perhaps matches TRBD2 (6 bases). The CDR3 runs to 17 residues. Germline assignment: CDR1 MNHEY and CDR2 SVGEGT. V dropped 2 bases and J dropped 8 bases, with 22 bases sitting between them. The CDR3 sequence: CASSYEQRPGRFDEQFF. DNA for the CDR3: TGTGCCAGCAGTTACGAACAAAGGCCAGGGAGGTTCGATGAGCAGTTCTTC.

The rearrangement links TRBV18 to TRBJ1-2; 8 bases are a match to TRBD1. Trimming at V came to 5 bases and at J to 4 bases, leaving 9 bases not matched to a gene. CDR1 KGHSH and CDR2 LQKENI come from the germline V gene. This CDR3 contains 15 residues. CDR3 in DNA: TGTGCCAGCTCATACGGACAGGGCTACCGCTATGGCTACACCTTC. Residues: CASSYGQGYRYGYTF.

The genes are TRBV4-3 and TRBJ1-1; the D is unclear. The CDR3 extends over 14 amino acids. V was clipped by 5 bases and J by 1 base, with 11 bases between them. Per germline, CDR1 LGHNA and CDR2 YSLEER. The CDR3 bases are TGCGCCAGCAGCAGAACAGTCTCGAACACTGAAGCTTTCTTT. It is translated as CASSRTVSNTEAFF.

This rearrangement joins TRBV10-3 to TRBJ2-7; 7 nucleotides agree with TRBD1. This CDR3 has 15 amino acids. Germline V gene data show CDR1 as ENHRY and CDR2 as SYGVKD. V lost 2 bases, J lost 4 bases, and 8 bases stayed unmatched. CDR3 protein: CAISEMAGGTYEQYF. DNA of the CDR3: TGTGCCATCAGTGAGATGGCAGGGGGTACGTACGAGCAGTACTTC.

The CDR3 region has the DNA TGTGCCAGCAGCTTAACGGCGGGGGGGGTAGATACGCAGTATTTT. Amino acid sequence: CASSLTAGGVDTQYF. This chain uses TRBV7-9 with TRBJ2-3; TRBD2 aligns across 9 bases. The trim removed 2 bases at V and 5 bases at J, leaving 5 bases unmatched. The germline CDR1 and CDR2 sequences are SEHNR and FQNEAQ (reference sequence). The CDR3 length is 15 residues.

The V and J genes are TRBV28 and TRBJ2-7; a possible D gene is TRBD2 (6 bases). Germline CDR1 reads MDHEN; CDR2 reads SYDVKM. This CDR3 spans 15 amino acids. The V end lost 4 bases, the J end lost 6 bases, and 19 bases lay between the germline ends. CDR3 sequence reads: CASSYAGLSYGEQYF. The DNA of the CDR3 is TGTGCCAGCAGTTATGCGGGACTCTCGTATGGCGAGCAGTACTTC.

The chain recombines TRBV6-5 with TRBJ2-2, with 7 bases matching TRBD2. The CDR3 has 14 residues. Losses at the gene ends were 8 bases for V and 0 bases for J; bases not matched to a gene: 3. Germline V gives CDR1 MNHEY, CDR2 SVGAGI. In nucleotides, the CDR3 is TGTGCCAGCGGCGGACTAGCGAACACCGGGGAGCTGTTTTTT. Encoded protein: CASGGLANTGELFF.

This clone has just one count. The CDR3 reads CATSRDEASTDTQYF. The CDR3 bases are TGTGCCACCAGCAGAGATGAGGCGAGCACAGATACGCAGTATTTT. The J gene is TRBJ2-3, the V gene TRBV15; D ambiguous. The CDR3 covers 15 residues. Germline CDR1 and CDR2: LNHNV and YYDKDF (reference sequence). Trimming took off 0 bases at V and 0 bases at J, with 7 bases between the two ends.

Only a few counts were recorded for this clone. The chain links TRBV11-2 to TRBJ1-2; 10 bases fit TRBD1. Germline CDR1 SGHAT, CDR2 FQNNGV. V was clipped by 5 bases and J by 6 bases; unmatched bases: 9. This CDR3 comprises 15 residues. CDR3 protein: CASSLGQGFSDGYTF. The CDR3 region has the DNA TGTGCCAGCAGCCTGGGACAGGGGTTTTCGGATGGCTACACCTTC.

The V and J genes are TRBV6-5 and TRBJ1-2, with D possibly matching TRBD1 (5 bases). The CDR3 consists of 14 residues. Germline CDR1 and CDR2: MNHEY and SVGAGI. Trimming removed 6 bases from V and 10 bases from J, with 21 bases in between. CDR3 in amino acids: CASSLGGIRGHYTF. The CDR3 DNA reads TGTGCCAGCAGCTTAGGAGGGATACGGGGCCACTACACCTTC.

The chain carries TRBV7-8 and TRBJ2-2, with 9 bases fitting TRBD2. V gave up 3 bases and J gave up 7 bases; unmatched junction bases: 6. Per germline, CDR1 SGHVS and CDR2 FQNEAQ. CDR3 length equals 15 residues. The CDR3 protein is CASSFSGGRGGELFF. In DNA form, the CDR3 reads TGTGCCAGCAGCTTTAGCGGGGGCAGAGGCGGGGAGCTGTTTTTT.

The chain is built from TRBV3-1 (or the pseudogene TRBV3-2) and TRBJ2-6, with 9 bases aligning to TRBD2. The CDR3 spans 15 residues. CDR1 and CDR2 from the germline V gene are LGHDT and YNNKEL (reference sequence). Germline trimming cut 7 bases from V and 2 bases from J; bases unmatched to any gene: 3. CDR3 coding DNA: TGTGCCAGCACCCGCGGGGGGGCTGGGGCCAACGTCCTGACTTTC. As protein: CASTRGGAGANVLTF.

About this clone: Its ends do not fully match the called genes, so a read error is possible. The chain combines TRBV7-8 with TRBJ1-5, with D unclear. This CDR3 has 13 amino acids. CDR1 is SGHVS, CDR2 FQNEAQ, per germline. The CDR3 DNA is TGTGCCTGCAGCCCACAACAGAATCAGCCCCAGCATTTT. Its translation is CACSPQQNQPQHF.

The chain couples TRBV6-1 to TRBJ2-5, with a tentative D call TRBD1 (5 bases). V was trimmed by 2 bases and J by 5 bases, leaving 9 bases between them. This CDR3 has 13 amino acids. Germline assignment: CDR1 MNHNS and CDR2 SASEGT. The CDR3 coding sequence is TGTGCCAGCAGTGAAAGGGGTAGGGAGACCCAGTACTTC. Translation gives CASSERGRETQYF.

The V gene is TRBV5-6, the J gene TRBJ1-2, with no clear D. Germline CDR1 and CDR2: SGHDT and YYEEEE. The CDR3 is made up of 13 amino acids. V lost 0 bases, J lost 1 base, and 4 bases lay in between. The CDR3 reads CASSLAGNYGYTF. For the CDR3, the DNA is TGTGCCAGCAGCTTGGCGGGTAACTATGGCTACACCTTC.